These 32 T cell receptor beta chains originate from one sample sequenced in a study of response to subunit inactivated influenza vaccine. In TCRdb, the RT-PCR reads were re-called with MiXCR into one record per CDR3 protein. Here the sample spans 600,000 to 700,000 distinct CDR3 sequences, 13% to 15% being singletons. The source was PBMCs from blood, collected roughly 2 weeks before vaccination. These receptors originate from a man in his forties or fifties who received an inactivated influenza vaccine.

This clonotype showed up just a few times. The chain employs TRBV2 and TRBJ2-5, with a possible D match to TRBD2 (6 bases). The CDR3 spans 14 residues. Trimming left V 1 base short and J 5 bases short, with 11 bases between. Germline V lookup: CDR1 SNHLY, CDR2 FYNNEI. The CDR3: CASSEGGDWETQYF. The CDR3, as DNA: TGTGCCAGCAGTGAAGGTGGGGACTGGGAGACCCAGTACTTC. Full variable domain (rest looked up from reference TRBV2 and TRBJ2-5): EPEVTQTPSHQVTQMGQEVILRCVPISNHLYFYWYRQILGQKVEFLVSFYNNEISEKSEIFDDQFSVERPDGSNFTLKIRSTKLEDSAMYFCASSEGGDWETQYFGPGTRLLVL.

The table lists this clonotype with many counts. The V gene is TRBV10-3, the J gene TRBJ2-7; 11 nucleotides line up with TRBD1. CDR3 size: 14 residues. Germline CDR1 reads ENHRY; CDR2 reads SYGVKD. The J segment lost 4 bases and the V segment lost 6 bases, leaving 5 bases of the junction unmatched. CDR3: CAIRGDRGEYEQYF. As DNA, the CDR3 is TGTGCCATCAGAGGGGACAGGGGGGAATACGAGCAGTACTTC.

In nucleotides, the CDR3 is TGCAGTGCTCCCCGGGACAGACTCTACGAGCAGTACTTC. Translated: CSAPRDRLYEQYF. V gene TRBV20-1 combines with J gene TRBJ2-7, with 7 bases lining up with TRBD1. The CDR3 is 13 residues long. J was trimmed by 3 bases and V by 5 bases; bases with no gene match: 7. Germline V CDR1 and CDR2: DFQATT, SNEGSKA (reference sequence).

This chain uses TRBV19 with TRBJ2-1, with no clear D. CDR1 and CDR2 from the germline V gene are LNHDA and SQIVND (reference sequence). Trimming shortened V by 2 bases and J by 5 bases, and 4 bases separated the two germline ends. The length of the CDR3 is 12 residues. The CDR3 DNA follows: TGTGCCAGTAGTATAAGTCACAATGAGCAGTTCTTC. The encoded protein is CASSISHNEQFF.

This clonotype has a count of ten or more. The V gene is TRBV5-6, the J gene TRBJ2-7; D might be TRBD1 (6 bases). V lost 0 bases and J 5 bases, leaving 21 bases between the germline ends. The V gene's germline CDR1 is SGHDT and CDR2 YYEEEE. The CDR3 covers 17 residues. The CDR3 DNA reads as TGTGCCAGCAGCTTGGAAAGCCTAGGACAGTTTTCGAACGAGCAGTACTTC. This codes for CASSLESLGQFSNEQYF. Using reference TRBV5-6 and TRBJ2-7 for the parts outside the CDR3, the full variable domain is DAGVTQSPTHLIKTRGQQVTLRCSPKSGHDTVSWYQQALGQGPQFIFQYYEEEERQRGNFPDRFSGHQFPNYSSELNVNALLLGDSALYLCASSLESLGQFSNEQYFGPGTRLTVT.

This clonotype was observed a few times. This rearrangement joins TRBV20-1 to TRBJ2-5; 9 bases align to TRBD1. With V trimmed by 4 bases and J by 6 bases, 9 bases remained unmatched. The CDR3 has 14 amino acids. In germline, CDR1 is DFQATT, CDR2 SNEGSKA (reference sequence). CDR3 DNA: TGCAGTGCTACCCGGACAGGGGAAGAAAAGACCCAGTACTTC. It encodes CSATRTGEEKTQYF.

The CDR3 region has the DNA TGTGCCAGCCGCTATCGGACAGGCTTAGATACGCAGTATTTT. Its translation is CASRYRTGLDTQYF. This chain connects TRBV12-3 or TRBV12-4 to TRBJ2-3, with 7 positions matching TRBD1. The CDR3 covers 14 residues. J lost 5 bases, V lost 8 bases, and 10 bases had no gene match.

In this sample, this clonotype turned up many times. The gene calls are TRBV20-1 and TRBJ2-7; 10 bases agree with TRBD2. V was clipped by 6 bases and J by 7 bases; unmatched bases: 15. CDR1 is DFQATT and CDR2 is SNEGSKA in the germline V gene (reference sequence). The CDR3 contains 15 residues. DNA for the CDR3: TGCAGTGCGATCCTTCCGGGACTAGCGTTGGGAGAGCAGTACTTC. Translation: CSAILPGLALGEQYF.

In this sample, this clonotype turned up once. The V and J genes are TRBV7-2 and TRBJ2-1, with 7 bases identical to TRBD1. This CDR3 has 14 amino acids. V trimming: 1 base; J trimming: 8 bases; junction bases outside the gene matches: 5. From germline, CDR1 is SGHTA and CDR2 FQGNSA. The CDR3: CASSLETGPHEQFF. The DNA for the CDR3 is TGTGCCAGCAGCTTAGAGACAGGGCCGCATGAGCAGTTCTTC.

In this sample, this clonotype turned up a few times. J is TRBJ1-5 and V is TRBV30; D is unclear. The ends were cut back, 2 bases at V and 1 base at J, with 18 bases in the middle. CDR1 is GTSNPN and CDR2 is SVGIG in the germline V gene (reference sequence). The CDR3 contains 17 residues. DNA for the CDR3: TGTGCCTGGAGTTACGGGCGCCGAGGAAGAAGCAATCAGCCCCAGCATTTT. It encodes CAWSYGRRGRSNQPQHF.

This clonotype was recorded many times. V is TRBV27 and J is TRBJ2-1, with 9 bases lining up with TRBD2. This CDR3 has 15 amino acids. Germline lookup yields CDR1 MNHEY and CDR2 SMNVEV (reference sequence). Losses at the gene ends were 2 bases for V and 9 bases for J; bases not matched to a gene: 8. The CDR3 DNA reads TGTGCCAGCAGTTTAGGGGTAGCGGGAGCGTCTGAGCAGTTCTTC. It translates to CASSLGVAGASEQFF.

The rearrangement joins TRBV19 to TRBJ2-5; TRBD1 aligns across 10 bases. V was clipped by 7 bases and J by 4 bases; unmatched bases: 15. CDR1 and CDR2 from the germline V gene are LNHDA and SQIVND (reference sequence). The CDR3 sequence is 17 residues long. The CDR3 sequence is CASTRTGGSQSGETQYF. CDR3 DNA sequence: TGTGCCAGTACCCGGACAGGGGGTAGCCAGTCAGGAGAGACCCAGTACTTC. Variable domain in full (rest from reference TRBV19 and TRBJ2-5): DGGITQSPKYLFRKEGQNVTLSCEQNLNHDAMYWYRQDPGQGLRLIYYSQIVNDFQKGDIAEGYSVSREKKESFPLTVTSAQKNPTAFYLCASTRTGGSQSGETQYFGPGTRLLVL.

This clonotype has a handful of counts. CDR3 amino acids: CASSFNVGSGLQETQYF. CDR3 in DNA: TGTGCCAGCAGCTTCAACGTAGGTAGCGGCCTGCAAGAGACCCAGTACTTC. The V and J genes are TRBV12-3 or TRBV12-4 and TRBJ2-5, with a weak D call TRBD2 (6 bases). The V gene lost 6 bases and the J gene lost 2 bases, with 22 bases spanning the gap. The CDR3 consists of 17 residues.

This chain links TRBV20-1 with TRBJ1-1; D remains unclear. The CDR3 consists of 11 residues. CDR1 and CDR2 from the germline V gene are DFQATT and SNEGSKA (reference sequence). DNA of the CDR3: TGCACCCCTCGGGTGAACACTGAAGCTTTCTTT. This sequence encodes CTPRVNTEAFF.

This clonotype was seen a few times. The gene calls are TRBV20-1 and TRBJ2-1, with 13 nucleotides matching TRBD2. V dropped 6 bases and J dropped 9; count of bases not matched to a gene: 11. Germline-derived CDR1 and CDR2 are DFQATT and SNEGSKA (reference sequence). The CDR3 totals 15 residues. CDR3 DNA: TGCAGTGCCGGCCGACTAGCGGGGGGTTATGGTGAGCAGTTCTTC. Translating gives CSAGRLAGGYGEQFF.

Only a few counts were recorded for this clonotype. The CDR3 DNA reads TGTGCCAGCAGCCCCACCCAGAGTGGAACTGGAAACACCATATATTTT. Its translation: CASSPTQSGTGNTIYF. V usage is TRBV7-8 and J usage is TRBJ1-3; D is unresolved. Germline loops: CDR1 SGHVS, CDR2 FQNEAQ. The CDR3 totals 16 residues. Trimming took off 5 bases at V and 2 bases at J, with 16 bases between the two ends.

The CDR3 coding sequence is TGCAGTGCTAGAGATCAAGGAGGTGGAACCTTC. Encoded protein: CSARDQGGGTF. This chain connects TRBV20-1 to TRBJ1-2; no firm D call. The CDR3 consists of 11 residues. Trimming took 0 bases from V and 14 from J, leaving 13 bases between them. CDR1 and CDR2 from the germline V gene are DFQATT and SNEGSKA (reference sequence).

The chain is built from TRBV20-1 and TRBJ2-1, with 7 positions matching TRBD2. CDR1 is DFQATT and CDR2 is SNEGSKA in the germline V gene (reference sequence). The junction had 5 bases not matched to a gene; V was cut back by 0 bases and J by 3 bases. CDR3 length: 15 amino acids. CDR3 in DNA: TGCAGTGCTAGAGATGGGGCTAGCGGCTACAATGAGCAGTTCTTC. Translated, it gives CSARDGASGYNEQFF.

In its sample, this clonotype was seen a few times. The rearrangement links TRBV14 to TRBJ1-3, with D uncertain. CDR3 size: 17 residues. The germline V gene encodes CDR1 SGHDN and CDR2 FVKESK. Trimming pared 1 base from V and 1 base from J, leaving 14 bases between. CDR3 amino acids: CASSQVSLSSSGNTIYF. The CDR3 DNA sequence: TGTGCCAGCAGCCAAGTAAGCCTTTCGTCTTCTGGAAACACCATATATTTT.

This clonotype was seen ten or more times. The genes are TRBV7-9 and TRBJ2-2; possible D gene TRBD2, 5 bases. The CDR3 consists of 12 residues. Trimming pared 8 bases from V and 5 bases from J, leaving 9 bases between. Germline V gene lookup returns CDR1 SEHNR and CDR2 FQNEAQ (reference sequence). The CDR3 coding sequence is TGTGCCAGCGTCTCGGGAACCGGGGAGCTGTTTTTT. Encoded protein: CASVSGTGELFF.

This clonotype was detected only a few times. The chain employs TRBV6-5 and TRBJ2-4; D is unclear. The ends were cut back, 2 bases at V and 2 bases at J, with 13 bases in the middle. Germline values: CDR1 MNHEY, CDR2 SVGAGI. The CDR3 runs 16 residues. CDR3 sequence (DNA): TGTGCCAGCAGTTACGTCAGACCTAATACCAAAAACATTCAGTACTTC. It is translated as CASSYVRPNTKNIQYF.

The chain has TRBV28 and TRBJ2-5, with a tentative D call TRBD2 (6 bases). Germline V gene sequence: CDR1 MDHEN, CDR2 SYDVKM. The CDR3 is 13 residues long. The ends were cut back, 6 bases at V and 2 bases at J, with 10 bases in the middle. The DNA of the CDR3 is TGTGCCAGCAGGGGGGGTCGACAAGAGACCCAGTACTTC. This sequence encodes CASRGGRQETQYF.

The CDR3: CASSYADFYEQYF. In nucleotides, the CDR3 is TGTGCCAGCAGTTACGCGGATTTCTACGAGCAGTACTTC. The chain recombines TRBV6-2 or TRBV6-3 with TRBJ2-7; D is undetermined. Germline V gene sequence: CDR1 MNHEY, CDR2 SVGEGT. CDR3 length: 13 amino acids. V lost 2 bases, J lost 3 bases, and 8 bases lay in between.

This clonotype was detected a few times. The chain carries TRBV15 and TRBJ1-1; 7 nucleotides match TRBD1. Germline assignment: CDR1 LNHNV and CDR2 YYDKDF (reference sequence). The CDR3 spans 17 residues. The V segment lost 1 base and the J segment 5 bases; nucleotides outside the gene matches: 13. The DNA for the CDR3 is TGTGCCACCAGCAGAGGCAGGGGGGAGGCCAAGAGGACTGAAGCTTTCTTT. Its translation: CATSRGRGEAKRTEAFF.

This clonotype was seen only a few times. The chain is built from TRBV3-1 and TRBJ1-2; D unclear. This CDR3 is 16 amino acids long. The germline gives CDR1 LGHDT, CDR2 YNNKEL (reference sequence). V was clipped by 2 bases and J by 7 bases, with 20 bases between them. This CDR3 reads CASSQQRALEGGGYTF. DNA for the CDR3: TGTGCCAGCAGCCAACAACGGGCCCTGGAGGGTGGTGGCTACACCTTC.

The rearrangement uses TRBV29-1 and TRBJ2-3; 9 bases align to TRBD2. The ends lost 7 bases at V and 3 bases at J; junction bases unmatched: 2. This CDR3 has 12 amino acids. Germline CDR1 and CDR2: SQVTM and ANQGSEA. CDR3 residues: CSATSGTDTQYF. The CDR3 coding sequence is TGCAGCGCTACTAGCGGGACAGATACGCAGTATTTT.

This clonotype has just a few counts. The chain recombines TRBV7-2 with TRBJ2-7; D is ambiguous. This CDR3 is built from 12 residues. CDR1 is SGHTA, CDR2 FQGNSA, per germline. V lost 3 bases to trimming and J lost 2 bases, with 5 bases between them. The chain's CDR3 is CASSFNAYEQYF. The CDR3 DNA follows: TGTGCCAGCAGCTTTAATGCCTACGAGCAGTACTTC.

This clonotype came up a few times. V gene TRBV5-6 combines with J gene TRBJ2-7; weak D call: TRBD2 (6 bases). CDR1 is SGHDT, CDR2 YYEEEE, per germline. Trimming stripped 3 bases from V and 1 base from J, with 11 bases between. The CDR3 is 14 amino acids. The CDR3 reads CASSSIAVSYEQYF. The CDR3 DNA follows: TGTGCCAGCAGCTCCATAGCGGTATCCTACGAGCAGTACTTC.

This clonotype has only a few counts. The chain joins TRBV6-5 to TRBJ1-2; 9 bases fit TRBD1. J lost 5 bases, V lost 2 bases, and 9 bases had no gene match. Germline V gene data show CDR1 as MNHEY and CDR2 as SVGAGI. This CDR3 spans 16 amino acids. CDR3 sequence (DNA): TGTGCCAGCAGTTACCCAACCGGGACAGGGTCTTATGGCTACACCTTC. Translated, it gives CASSYPTGTGSYGYTF.

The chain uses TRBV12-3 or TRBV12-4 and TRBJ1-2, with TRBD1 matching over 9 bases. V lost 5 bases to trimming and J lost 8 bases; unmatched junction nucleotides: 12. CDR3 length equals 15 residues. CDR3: CASSPGTGLFWGYTF. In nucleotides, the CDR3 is TGTGCCAGCAGTCCCGGGACAGGGTTATTTTGGGGCTACACCTTC.

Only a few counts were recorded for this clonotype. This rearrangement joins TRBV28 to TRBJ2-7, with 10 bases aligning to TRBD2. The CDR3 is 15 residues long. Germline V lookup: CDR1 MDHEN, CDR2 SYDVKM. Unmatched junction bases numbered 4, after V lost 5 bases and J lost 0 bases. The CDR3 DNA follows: TGTGCCAGCAGTCCTAGCGGGAGACGCTCCTACGAGCAGTACTTC. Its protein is CASSPSGRRSYEQYF.

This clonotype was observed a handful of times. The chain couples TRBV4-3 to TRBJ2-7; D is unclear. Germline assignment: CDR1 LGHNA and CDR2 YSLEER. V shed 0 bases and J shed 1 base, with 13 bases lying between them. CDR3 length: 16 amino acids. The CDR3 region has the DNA TGCGCCAGCAGCCAAGATGCGTTCAGGAGTTCCTACGAGCAGTACTTC. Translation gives CASSQDAFRSSYEQYF.